The next 14 T cell receptor beta chains were all read from a single sample in a study of blood T cell repertoires in COVID-19. The assay was immunoSEQ multiplex PCR, and TCRdb's table has in-frame clones only and misses some. The sample has nearly 45,000 clones, more than 75% seen once. The source material was peripheral blood. Receptors were obtained from a man aged 35-49 years with COVID-19, enrolled during active disease.

This rearrangement joins TRBV5-1 to TRBJ2-5, with D perhaps matching TRBD2 (6 bases). The length of the CDR3 is 14 residues. Germline loops: CDR1 SGHRS, CDR2 YFSETQ. V dropped 0 bases and J dropped 3 bases, with 9 bases sitting between them. In DNA form, the CDR3 reads TGCGCCAGCAGCTTGGGTAGCGGTGAAGAGACCCAGTACTTC. Residues: CASSLGSGEETQYF.

The chain has TRBV13 and TRBJ2-7; 7 bases are a match to TRBD2. Germline V gene lookup returns CDR1 PRHDT and CDR2 FYEKMQ (reference sequence). The CDR3 length is 13 residues. The trim removed 4 bases at V and 6 bases at J, leaving 6 bases unmatched. The CDR3 protein is CASSSRGRGEQYF. CDR3 bases: TGTGCCAGCAGCTCCCGGGGGAGGGGCGAGCAGTACTTC.

The V and J genes are TRBV7-9 and TRBJ2-7, with D possibly being TRBD2 (5 bases). The germline gives CDR1 SEHNR, CDR2 FQNEAQ (reference sequence). The ends were cut back, 2 bases at V and 0 bases at J, with 14 bases in the middle. The CDR3 totals 16 residues. CDR3: CASSLSTGGRSYEQYF. Here the CDR3 DNA reads TGTGCCAGCAGCTTAAGCACTGGAGGCCGCTCCTACGAGCAGTACTTC.

The chain combines TRBV28 with TRBJ2-3; 10 nucleotides agree with TRBD1. This CDR3 has 14 residues. The germline CDR1 and CDR2 sequences are MDHEN and SYDVKM. Trimming cost V 5 bases and J 6 bases; bases outside gene matches: 5. The CDR3 region has the DNA TGTGCCAGCAGTAGAGACAGGGGGCATGATACGCAGTATTTT. Translating it yields CASSRDRGHDTQYF. Supplemented by reference TRBV28 and TRBJ2-3, the full variable domain reads DVKVTQSSRYLVKRTGEKVFLECVQDMDHENMFWYRQDPGLGLRLIYFSYDVKMKEKGDIPEGYSVSREKKERFSLILESASTNQTSMYLCASSRDRGHDTQYFGPGTRLTVL.

The chain links TRBV3-1 (or the pseudogene TRBV3-2) to TRBJ2-7; TRBD2 matches 9 bases. The CDR3 extends over 15 amino acids. Germline V gene sequence: CDR1 LGHDT, CDR2 YNNKEL (reference sequence). V was clipped by 1 base and J by 3 bases; unmatched bases: 4. The chain's CDR3 is CASSQGLAGNYEQYF. The CDR3 nucleotides read TGTGCCAGCAGCCAAGGGCTAGCGGGGAACTACGAGCAGTACTTC.

The V call is TRBV28, the J call TRBJ1-4, with a tentative D call TRBD1 (5 bases). The V gene lost 3 bases and the J gene lost 10 bases, with 12 bases spanning the gap. Germline CDR1 is MDHEN and CDR2 is SYDVKM. The CDR3 is 13 residues long. Written as DNA, the CDR3 is TGTGCCAGCAGTTTCTTTCAGGGAGGAAAACTGTTTTTT. As protein: CASSFFQGGKLFF.

The V call is TRBV18, the J call TRBJ2-3; 9 bases are shared with TRBD1. The germline CDR1 and CDR2 sequences are KGHSH and LQKENI. The length of the CDR3 is 15 residues. Trimming took 5 bases from V and 0 from J; bases not matched to a gene: 3. CDR3 bases: TGTGCCAGCTCAGGAGGGACAGGGAGCACAGATACGCAGTATTTT. Translation gives CASSGGTGSTDTQYF.

The chain combines TRBV5-1 with TRBJ1-2; the match to TRBD1 covers 8 bases. The germline V gene has CDR1 SGHRS and CDR2 YFSETQ. The CDR3 loop spans 15 amino acids. Trimming cost V 0 bases and J 3 bases; bases outside gene matches: 4. The chain's CDR3 is CASSLATGGYYGYTF. For the CDR3, the DNA is TGCGCCAGCAGCTTGGCAACAGGGGGATACTATGGCTACACCTTC.

The CDR3 region has the DNA TGTGCCAGCAGCCCCCCCGGGGAGCGTTGGGAGACCCAGTACTTC. Its protein product is CASSPPGERWETQYF. The V call is TRBV11-2, the J call TRBJ2-5; possible D gene TRBD2, 5 bases. CDR3 length equals 15 residues. CDR1 is SGHAT, CDR2 FQNNGV, per germline. Trimming removed 5 bases from V and 5 bases from J, with 18 bases in between.

The CDR3 DNA reads TGTGCTAGTGGTTTGAGCCCCAGCGTCACCGGGGAGCTGTTTTTT. Protein: CASGLSPSVTGELFF. The chain couples TRBV12-5 to TRBJ2-2; no clear D. Germline CDR1 LGHNT, CDR2 FRNRAP. This CDR3 is built from 15 residues. Trimming stripped 2 bases from V and 4 bases from J, with 11 bases between.

This chain links TRBV3-1 (or the pseudogene TRBV3-2) with TRBJ2-7; 8 bases line up with TRBD1. There are 15 residues in the CDR3. The V and J ends lost 2 bases and 6 bases, in that order; junction bases with no gene match: 9. From germline, CDR1 is LGHDT and CDR2 YNNKEL (reference sequence). The CDR3 DNA reads as TGTGCCAGCAGCCAACCAGGACAGGGAACAAGCGAGCAGTACTTC. Translated: CASSQPGQGTSEQYF.

This chain connects TRBV24-1 to TRBJ2-5, with 7 bases lining up with TRBD1. J gave up 13 bases and V 0 bases, and 7 bases lay outside the gene matches. Germline CDR1 reads KGHDR; CDR2 reads SFDVKD. The CDR3 extends over 13 amino acids. The CDR3 spells CATSDLNPGQLYF. The CDR3 DNA reads TGTGCCACCAGTGATTTGAACCCGGGACAGCTGTACTTC.

The chain joins TRBV18 to TRBJ2-5; unclear D gene. Germline V CDR1 and CDR2: KGHSH, LQKENI. V was cut by 5 bases and J by 5 bases, with 18 bases left in between. CDR3 length equals 15 residues. CDR3 loop: CASSNPADPGETQYF. The CDR3 nucleotides are TGTGCCAGCTCAAACCCGGCCGACCCCGGGGAGACCCAGTACTTC.

The rearrangement uses TRBV9 and TRBJ2-4; tentative D call: TRBD1 (6 bases). Trimming pared 0 bases from V and 6 bases from J, leaving 10 bases between. The CDR3 totals 14 residues. Germline V CDR1 and CDR2: SGDLS, YYNGEE. The CDR3 bases are TGTGCCAGCAGCGTAGGAGGGGGTGGAAACATTCAGTACTTC. It codes for CASSVGGGGNIQYF.